The sequence of this T cell receptor beta chain was determined in a study of T cells in Graves' hyperthyroidism and ophthalmopathy. Study overall: Peripheral blood samples were taken at initial diagnosis, prior to any treatment.

This clonotype came up many times. Antigen: not known. Patients affected by ophthalmopathy presented a Clinical Activity Score of at least 3, a NOSPECS grade of at least 4, and disease duration below 3 months. Based on clinical symptoms, serum thyroxine and TRAb, thyroid ultrasound and orbital computed tomography, diagnoses were reached. The CDR3 covers 16 residues. The J segment lost 5 bases and the V segment lost 6 bases, leaving 10 bases of the junction unmatched. Germline V gene lookup returns CDR1 MNHNS and CDR2 SASEGT. The TCR beta CDR3 regions underwent amplification using RNA transcripts as the source. Carried out on the TCR CDR3, a first-round RT-PCR used the HTBI primer set. MiXCR, run by TCRdb on the multiplex PCR reads, gives a single entry per CDR3 protein. The table shows around 600,000 distinct CDR3 sequences, with about 14% occurring only once. Regarding the study as a whole: Most thyroid clonotypes expanded above 0.001 appeared in blood too.

Sequenced: blood. The chain links TRBV6-1 to TRBJ2-5; 12 bases agree with TRBD1. The sequence derives from a woman between 45 and 60 years old with Graves' ophthalmopathy. CDR3 amino acids: CASSLPGTGGGETQYF. The CDR3 DNA reads as TGTGCCAGCAGCCTCCCCGGGACAGGGGGCGGGGAGACCCAGTACTTC.